Listed below are T cell receptor beta chains from one sample, sequenced in a study of T cells after posttransplantation cyclophosphamide. The table came from immunoSEQ multiplex PCR; TCRdb's copy has only in-frame clones and leaves some out. Altogether fewer than 40,000 clones were found in the sample, and no singletons occur. The sequencing sample was made of PBMCs. These receptor sequences come from a woman between 45 and 65 years old in good health and a related stem cell transplant donor. CDR3s include the opening cysteine and the closing phenylalanine or tryptophan. Fields, in order: D gene, V gene, clone size, J gene, CDR3 DNA, CDR3 protein. The D gene is left open where the match is weak. Only some rows state a clone size, as once, few, many or a class for expanded clones.

D gene: TRBD1; V gene: TRBV27; clone size: NA; J gene: TRBJ1-1; CDR3 DNA: TGTGCCAGCAGTGACAGGGTAAACACTGAAGCTTTCTTT; CDR3 protein: CASSDRVNTEAFF
D gene: NA; V gene: TRBV2; clone size: many; J gene: TRBJ1-5; CDR3 DNA: TGTGCCGGGGGGAAGGTCGGGGGTAGCAATCAGCCCCAGCATTTT; CDR3 protein: CAGGKVGGSNQPQHF
D gene: TRBD1; V gene: TRBV4-1; clone size: many; J gene: TRBJ1-3; CDR3 DNA: TGCGCCAGCAGCCACGGAAGGGGGCGAAGTCTAGGAAACACCATATATTTT; CDR3 protein: CASSHGRGRSLGNTIYF
D gene: NA; V gene: TRBV7-9; clone size: many; J gene: TRBJ1-1; CDR3 DNA: TGTGCCAGCAGCTTAGGAGGTAGTACTGAAGCTTTCTTT; CDR3 protein: CASSLGGSTEAFF
D gene: NA; V gene: TRBV28; clone size: many; J gene: TRBJ1-5; CDR3 DNA: TGTGCCAGCAGGAATTCCGATCGGGGACCCTTTGGGGGCCAGCCCCAGCATTTT; CDR3 protein: CASRNSDRGPFGGQPQHF
D gene: NA; V gene: TRBV30; clone size: many; J gene: TRBJ2-2; CDR3 DNA: TGTGCCTGGAACGGGGGGAACACCGGGGAGCTGTTTTTT; CDR3 protein: CAWNGGNTGELFF
D gene: TRBD1; V gene: TRBV4-1; clone size: many; J gene: TRBJ1-6; CDR3 DNA: TGCGCCAGCAGCCAAGATCCAGGACAGGGGAAATCACCCCTCCACTTT; CDR3 protein: CASSQDPGQGKSPLHF
D gene: NA; V gene: TRBV30; clone size: many; J gene: TRBJ2-7; CDR3 DNA: TGTGCCTGGAGTGTTAACTACGAGCAGTACTTC; CDR3 protein: CAWSVNYEQYF
D gene: TRBD1; V gene: TRBV2; clone size: many; J gene: TRBJ2-7; CDR3 DNA: TGTGCCAGCAGTAGAACGGGACAGGGCCCCAACGAGCAGTACTTC; CDR3 protein: CASSRTGQGPNEQYF
D gene: NA; V gene: TRBV9; clone size: many; J gene: TRBJ1-3; CDR3 DNA: TGTGCCAGCAGCGACAGCCGGGAGACTAGTTGGAACACCATATATTTT; CDR3 protein: CASSDSRETSWNTIYF
D gene: NA; V gene: TRBV10-2; clone size: many; J gene: TRBJ1-2; CDR3 DNA: TGCGCCAGCATGGAGCCCCAGGGGCTCTATGGCTACACCTTC; CDR3 protein: CASMEPQGLYGYTF
D gene: NA; V gene: TRBV5-1; clone size: many; J gene: TRBJ2-1; CDR3 DNA: TGCGCCAGCAGTAATAAGGGCCGGGGAGCCGGTTCCTACAATGAGCAGTTCTTC; CDR3 protein: CASSNKGRGAGSYNEQFF
D gene: NA; V gene: TRBV2; clone size: many; J gene: TRBJ2-1; CDR3 DNA: TGTGCCAGCAGTAGTAGCGGCAGTGAGCAGTTCTTC; CDR3 protein: CASSSSGSEQFF
D gene: NA; V gene: TRBV9; clone size: many; J gene: TRBJ2-4; CDR3 DNA: TGTGCCAGCAGACAGTACGGAGGCAAAAACATTCAGTACTTC; CDR3 protein: CASRQYGGKNIQYF
D gene: NA; V gene: TRBV6-1; clone size: many; J gene: TRBJ1-6; CDR3 DNA: TGTGCCACCTCCGGGGGTCTAGAAAATTCACCCCTCCACTTT; CDR3 protein: CATSGGLENSPLHF
D gene: NA; V gene: TRBV27; clone size: few; J gene: TRBJ1-6; CDR3 DNA: TGTGCCAGCAGTCCTCTCGGGGGTGGGTTAAATTCACCCCTCCACTTT; CDR3 protein: CASSPLGGGLNSPLHF
D gene: TRBD2; V gene: TRBV6-1; clone size: few; J gene: TRBJ2-7; CDR3 DNA: TGTGCCAGCGGCTCAGCGGGCGGGGGCTCCTACGAGCAGTACTTC; CDR3 protein: CASGSAGGGSYEQYF
D gene: NA; V gene: TRBV28; clone size: many; J gene: TRBJ1-5; CDR3 DNA: TGTGCCACCTTGTTAGGGGGGGAAAATCAGCCCCAGCATTTT; CDR3 protein: CATLLGGENQPQHF
D gene: NA; V gene: TRBV30; clone size: many; J gene: TRBJ1-4; CDR3 DNA: TGTGCCTGGAACCGACAGTCAAATGAAAAACTGTTTTTT; CDR3 protein: CAWNRQSNEKLFF
D gene: TRBD1; V gene: TRBV19; clone size: many; J gene: TRBJ2-7; CDR3 DNA: TGTGCCAGTAGGGATGGACAGGGTCGCTACGAGCAGTACTTC; CDR3 protein: CASRDGQGRYEQYF
D gene: TRBD1; V gene: TRBV2; clone size: many; J gene: TRBJ2-2; CDR3 DNA: TGTGCCAGCGAGGGACAGACCAACACCGGGGAGCTGTTTTTT; CDR3 protein: CASEGQTNTGELFF
D gene: NA; V gene: TRBV28; clone size: many; J gene: TRBJ1-5; CDR3 DNA: TGTGCCAGCAGTTATGACAATGGGCCCCAGCATTTT; CDR3 protein: CASSYDNGPQHF
D gene: NA; V gene: TRBV1; clone size: many; J gene: TRBJ1-4; CDR3 DNA: TGCACCAGCAGCCAAGAGGGGGCCTCTAAAGATGAAAAACTGTTTTTT; CDR3 protein: CTSSQEGASKDEKLFF